This passage covers 7 T cell receptor beta chains from one sample sequenced in a study of blood T cell repertoires in COVID-19. Libraries were prepared by immunoSEQ multiplex PCR; TCRdb keeps only in-frame clonotypes and omits some of them. The sample lists around 60,000 clones, around four fifths seen once, with 4.5% to 5.5% in the top ten. The specimen was peripheral blood. The origin of the receptors is a man aged 70-80 years with acute or convalescent COVID-19.

The chain employs TRBV27 and TRBJ1-6; 10 nucleotides align to TRBD1. The CDR3 spans 17 residues. After removal of 2 bases from V and 6 bases from J, the junction contained 7 bases not matched to a gene. The germline V gene encodes CDR1 MNHEY and CDR2 SMNVEV (reference sequence). The CDR3 sequence: CASSLISGQGRNSPLHF. The DNA of the CDR3 is TGTGCCAGCAGTTTAATTTCGGGACAGGGGCGTAATTCACCCCTCCACTTT.

V gene TRBV28 combines with J gene TRBJ2-3; TRBD1 aligns across 8 bases. In germline, CDR1 is MDHEN, CDR2 SYDVKM. This CDR3 has 14 amino acids. J gave up 5 bases and V 5 bases, and 6 bases lay outside the gene matches. The CDR3 loop reads CASSGQGGIDTQYF. In DNA form, the CDR3 reads TGTGCCAGCAGTGGACAGGGTGGCATAGATACGCAGTATTTT.

V usage is TRBV5-1 and J usage is TRBJ2-1; tentative D call: TRBD2 (5 bases). Germline V lookup: CDR1 SGHRS, CDR2 YFSETQ. Trimming removed 0 bases from V and 4 bases from J, with 11 bases in between. The CDR3 loop spans 15 amino acids. The CDR3 nucleotides read TGCGCCAGCAGCTTGGGGCGGGCAGATTACAATGAGCAGTTCTTC. Translation gives CASSLGRADYNEQFF. Based on the CDR3 plus reference TRBV5-1 and TRBJ2-1, the full variable domain is KAGVTQTPRYLIKTRGQQVTLSCSPISGHRSVSWYQQTPGQGLQFLFEYFSETQRNKGNFPGRFSGRQFSNSRSEMNVSTLELGDSALYLCASSLGRADYNEQFFGPGTRLTVL.

The chain is built from TRBV19 and TRBJ2-2, with a tentative D call TRBD2 (5 bases). From germline, CDR1 is LNHDA and CDR2 SQIVND (reference sequence). This CDR3 spans 14 amino acids. The ends were cut back, 7 bases at V and 8 bases at J, with 17 bases in the middle. The CDR3 loop is CASMNSSGPGELFF. Written as DNA, the CDR3 is TGTGCCAGTATGAACAGCAGCGGTCCTGGGGAGCTGTTTTTT.

The chain is built from TRBV5-1 and TRBJ2-3; D might be TRBD1 (6 bases). The CDR3 covers 14 residues. V dropped 0 bases and J dropped 4 bases, with 9 bases sitting between them. CDR1 SGHRS and CDR2 YFSETQ come from the germline V gene. CDR3 bases: TGCGCCAGCAGCTTGGGGCAGGGGTCAGATACGCAGTATTTT. It encodes CASSLGQGSDTQYF.

V usage is TRBV6-5 and J usage is TRBJ2-6; D is perhaps TRBD1 (6 bases). This CDR3 contains 15 residues. Germline lookup yields CDR1 MNHEY and CDR2 SVGAGI. V shed 6 bases and J shed 4 bases, with 13 bases lying between them. CDR3 sequence reads: CASRDGTSGANVLTF. Written as DNA, the CDR3 is TGTGCCAGCAGAGACGGGACATCCGGGGCCAACGTCCTGACTTTC.

The rearrangement joins TRBV19 to TRBJ1-5; D unresolved. Germline CDR1 reads LNHDA; CDR2 reads SQIVND (reference sequence). CDR3 length: 12 amino acids. V lost 7 bases to trimming and J lost 5 bases, with 9 bases between them. CDR3 coding DNA: TGTGCCAGTAAGAGGAGCGATCAGCCCCAGCATTTT. As protein: CASKRSDQPQHF.